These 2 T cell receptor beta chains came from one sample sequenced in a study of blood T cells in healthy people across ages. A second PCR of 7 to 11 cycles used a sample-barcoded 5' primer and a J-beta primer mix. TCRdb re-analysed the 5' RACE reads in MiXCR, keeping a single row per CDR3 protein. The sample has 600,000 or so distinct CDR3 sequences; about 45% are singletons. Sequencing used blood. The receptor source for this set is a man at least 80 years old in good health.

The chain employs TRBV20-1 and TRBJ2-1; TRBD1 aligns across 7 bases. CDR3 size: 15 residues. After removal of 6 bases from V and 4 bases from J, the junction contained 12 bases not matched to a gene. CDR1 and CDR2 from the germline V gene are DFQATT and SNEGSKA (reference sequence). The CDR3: CSAPLPRQGYNEQFF. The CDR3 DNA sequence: TGCAGTGCCCCACTACCCCGACAGGGTTACAATGAGCAGTTCTTC.

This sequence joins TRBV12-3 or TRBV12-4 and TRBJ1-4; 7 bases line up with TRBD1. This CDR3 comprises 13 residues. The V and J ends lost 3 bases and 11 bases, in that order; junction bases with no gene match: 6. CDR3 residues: CASSFGQVEKLFF. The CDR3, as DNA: TGTGCCAGCAGTTTCGGACAGGTTGAGAAACTGTTTTTT.